The T cell receptor (beta chain) described here comes from a study of identical twins (dated by TCRdb to 2016 to 2017). As for the study more broadly: To test whether fetal clonotypes persist, this study deep-sequenced TCR alpha and beta repertoires from monozygotic twins, from unrelated adults of various ages, and from cord blood. To rule out contamination, replicate twin experiments were performed at different times with different library preparation protocols. What the research found in general, with its limitations: Out-of-frame TCR alpha sequences shared between twins showed an excess of low generation-probability sequences compared with coincidental sharing between unrelated individuals. Recombination models systematically underestimated out-of-frame TCR alpha sharing in monozygotic twins but agreed with sharing between unrelated individuals. Because the same donors could not be followed over many years, the conclusions depended on cross-sectional statistical analysis. Abundant cord blood beta clonotypes carried fewer insertions; young adult naive repertoires showed a weaker similar trend, while memory repertoires showed none. Excess twin sharing in beta out-of-frame sequences was weaker because fewer shared sequences lowered the signal-to-noise ratio. Invariant T cells such as MAIT and iNKT could partly confound zero-insertion analyses, though diverse VJ usage argued against this for most clonotypes.

Every donor in the study was a healthy Caucasian. The twin cohort comprised three pairs of female monozygotic twins, all aged roughly 18 to 30 years. The RNA used for TCR libraries was isolated from peripheral blood mononuclear cells. The CDR3, cysteine through phenylalanine, is 17 amino acids long. The DNA shown is the 51-base CDR3, in frame from base 1. The germline ends are 26 bases apart after V is trimmed by 11 bases and J by 0 bases. The germline V gene yields SGHDN for CDR1 and FVKESK for CDR2. This clonotype was detected only a few times. It lacks a known antigen. No base qualities exist here, and no much larger clone lies one base off it. The library was built by means of 5' RACE. Data came from an Illumina HiSeq 2000. A universal primer binding site was introduced by template switching, and a unique molecular identifier was present in the final cDNA, enabling accurate counting of TCR cDNA molecules. Specific primers in the conserved constant-segment region were used to synthesize first-strand cDNA for TCR alpha and beta chains. To control for contamination, each cDNA library was double barcoded with a SMART-Mk sample barcode plus Illumina barcodes. TruSeq adapter sequences along with Illumina sample barcodes were introduced in two successive PCR steps. The Illumina HiSeq platform was used with custom primers to sequence TCR alpha and beta cDNA libraries. Concerning the study's data processing: Unique molecular identifiers were extracted from raw reads with MiGEC, and CDR3 positions were determined with MiXCR. Recombination models were inferred per individual with the repgenHMM and IGoR tools using an EM algorithm. The tcR package in R was used for shared clonotype analysis, with sharing normalized by the product of cloneset sizes. To study raw recombination without the effects of thymic and clonal selection, out-of-frame nonproductive sequences were analyzed. TCRdb took the public reads, trimmed them with fastp at Q25, ran MiXCR for clone calling and kept in-frame beta chains. Merged by CDR3 protein, the rows form single entries marked with the most common genes and DNA. TCRdb's processing, not the authors', yielded these V and J calls. The sample table shows just under 650,000 distinct CDR3 sequences, and about 7.1% are seen once. Around 1.6% of the sample rests with the top ten.

The same data also went into a second study, on yellow fever vaccine responses in identical twins. The second study's authors report: According to the authors, in identical twins the way T cells responded to vaccination appeared partly convergent and partly personalized. The study precisely tracked vaccine-responding T cell clones in identical twins.

The rearranged segments are TRBV14 and TRBJ2-7; no D gene call is confident. This receptor was identified in a woman under 30 in good health. Input material: PBMCs. In nucleotides, the sequence is TGTGCCCTAGTAACCCAGCCTCGACGGCGAAACTCCTACGAGCAGTACTTC. It translates to CALVTQPRRRNSYEQYF.